Each of the 21 T cell receptor beta chains below was sequenced from the same sample in a study of blood T cell repertoires in COVID-19. The table came from immunoSEQ multiplex PCR; TCRdb's copy has only in-frame clones and leaves some out. The table lists 100,000 to 140,000 clones, 70% to 90% of them singletons. Sequencing was carried out using peripheral blood. All receptors come from a man in his forties or fifties with active or convalescent COVID-19.

CDR3 DNA sequence: TGTGCCAGCAGCGGTCTCGCAGGGGACTACGAGCAGTACTTC. This translates into CASSGLAGDYEQYF. The chain joins TRBV5-6 to TRBJ2-7; a possible D gene is TRBD1 (6 bases). The length of the CDR3 is 14 residues. V was shortened by 4 bases and J by 3 bases, with 14 bases between the two germline ends. The germline CDR1 and CDR2 sequences are SGHDT and YYEEEE.

V is TRBV20-1 and J is TRBJ1-1; D is possibly TRBD1 (6 bases). The length of the CDR3 is 10 residues. Between the trimmed V and J ends, which lost 6 bases and 9 bases, there was a span of 11 bases. Germline V gives CDR1 DFQATT, CDR2 SNEGSKA (reference sequence). DNA for the CDR3: TGCAGTGCCCACCGGGACAAAGCTTTCTTT. The encoded protein is CSAHRDKAFF.

The sample holds one count of this clone. V and J are TRBV6-2 or TRBV6-3 and TRBJ2-1, with D maybe TRBD2 (5 bases). The germline CDR1 and CDR2 sequences are MNHEY and SVGEGT. CDR3 length equals 12 residues. With 4 bases removed from V and 7 bases from J, the gap between germline ends came to 8 bases. The CDR3 is CASSSGGNEQFF. Here the CDR3 DNA reads TGTGCCAGCAGTTCCGGCGGGAATGAGCAGTTCTTC.

This clone was recorded once. J is TRBJ1-1 and V is TRBV28, with unresolved D. Germline V lookup: CDR1 MDHEN, CDR2 SYDVKM. V gave up 6 bases and J gave up 5 bases, with 13 bases separating them. The CDR3 is made up of 13 amino acids. The CDR3, as DNA: TGTGCCAGCAGCTCCCCCGGGTGGACTGAAGCTTTCTTT. Its protein is CASSSPGWTEAFF.

The J gene is TRBJ1-5, the V gene TRBV6-1; D is undetermined. Germline CDR1 reads MNHNS; CDR2 reads SASEGT. The CDR3 is 16 amino acids. The germline V and J ends were trimmed by 4 bases and 0 bases, with 13 bases remaining between them. The CDR3 nucleotides are TGTGCCAGCAGTGGCGCGAGTCCTTATAGCAATCAGCCCCAGCATTTT. Its translation is CASSGASPYSNQPQHF.

The chain couples TRBV5-6 to TRBJ2-7; D is perhaps TRBD2 (6 bases). The CDR3 extends over 14 amino acids. Trimming took 2 bases from V and 5 from J, leaving 14 bases between them. In germline, CDR1 is SGHDT, CDR2 YYEEEE. The CDR3 region has the DNA TGTGCCAGCAGCTTCTGGGGCGGGGAAGACGAGCAGTACTTC. Protein sequence: CASSFWGGEDEQYF.

This chain links TRBV7-2 with TRBJ1-2, with D uncertain. CDR1 is SGHTA, CDR2 FQGNSA, per germline. This CDR3 is built from 13 residues. Deletions cut 5 bases from V and 6 bases from J, with 13 bases between. The CDR3 DNA reads as TGTGCCAGCAGCAATGGGGAGGCAAATGGCTACACCTTC. This sequence encodes CASSNGEANGYTF.

This clone was observed a single time. The rearrangement uses TRBV10-1 and TRBJ2-2, with 9 bases matching TRBD2. The germline V gene has CDR1 WNHNN and CDR2 SYGVQD (reference sequence). The CDR3 consists of 17 residues. Losses at the gene ends were 3 bases for V and 5 bases for J; bases not matched to a gene: 10. The CDR3 loop reads CASSESPSGTVTGELFF. CDR3 DNA sequence: TGCGCCAGCAGTGAAAGTCCTAGCGGGACGGTAACCGGGGAGCTGTTTTTT.

V usage is TRBV6-6 and J usage is TRBJ1-1; tentatively, D is TRBD1 (6 bases). Germline V CDR1 and CDR2: MNHNY, SVGAGI (reference sequence). Trimming took 2 bases from V and 1 from J, leaving 11 bases between them. This CDR3 region has 15 residues. In nucleotides, the CDR3 is TGTGCCAGCAGTTACGAGGCGGGGGCGAACACTGAAGCTTTCTTT. It specifies CASSYEAGANTEAFF.

The chain uses TRBV4-2 and TRBJ1-4; D call uncertain. The CDR3 has 14 residues. Trimming shortened V by 1 base and J by 5 bases, and 8 bases separated the two germline ends. In germline, CDR1 is LGHNA, CDR2 YNFKEQ. In DNA, the CDR3 is TGTGCCAGCAGCCAAGTCTCACAGAATGAAAAACTGTTTTTT. This sequence encodes CASSQVSQNEKLFF.

This clone has more than one count but fewer than ten. CDR3 residues: CASSWDRGQPEQYF. CDR3 in DNA: TGTGCCAGCAGCTGGGACAGGGGGCAACCCGAGCAGTACTTC. The chain combines TRBV7-9 with TRBJ2-7; 12 bases fit TRBD1. Germline CDR1 and CDR2: SEHNR and FQNEAQ (reference sequence). The junction had 4 bases not matched to a gene; V was cut back by 4 bases and J by 6 bases. The CDR3 covers 14 residues.

This rearrangement joins TRBV4-2 to TRBJ1-2, with D unclear. CDR1 LGHNA and CDR2 YNFKEQ come from the germline V gene. Between the trimmed V and J ends, which lost 4 bases and 6 bases, there was a span of 15 bases. The CDR3 has 14 amino acids. The CDR3 coding sequence is TGTGCCAGCAGCCGGATTACACGGGAGAATGGCTACACCTTC. It yields the protein CASSRITRENGYTF.

The V and J genes are TRBV5-1 and TRBJ1-3; 9 nucleotides match TRBD1. J lost 3 bases, V lost 8 bases, and 15 bases had no gene match. Germline values: CDR1 SGHRS, CDR2 YFSETQ. This CDR3 is 17 amino acids long. The CDR3 is CASSTQPTGGHGNTIYF. In DNA form, the CDR3 reads TGCGCCAGTTCTACTCAACCGACAGGGGGTCATGGAAACACCATATATTTT.

This chain uses TRBV10-3 with TRBJ2-1; possible D gene TRBD2, 5 bases. This CDR3 region has 13 residues. V lost 2 bases and J 10 bases, leaving 12 bases between the germline ends. Looked up from germline, CDR1 is ENHRY and CDR2 is SYGVKD. This chain's CDR3 is CAISETTRNEQFF. CDR3 DNA: TGTGCCATCAGTGAGACAACTAGAAACGAGCAGTTCTTC.

The rearrangement joins TRBV9 to TRBJ1-1; 9 bases align to TRBD1. Per germline, CDR1 SGDLS and CDR2 YYNGEE. This CDR3 spans 13 amino acids. The V segment lost 3 bases and the J segment 3 bases; nucleotides outside the gene matches: 0. The CDR3 DNA is TGTGCCAGCAGCGGACAGGGGGACACTGAAGCTTTCTTT. This gives the protein CASSGQGDTEAFF.

This chain connects TRBV3-1 (or the pseudogene TRBV3-2) to TRBJ1-4, with 7 bases matching TRBD1. The CDR3 covers 14 residues. J gave up 7 bases and V 8 bases, and 10 bases lay outside the gene matches. CDR1 is LGHDT, CDR2 YNNKEL, per germline (reference sequence). The CDR3, as DNA: TGTGCCAGCGGAAAGACAGGGTTGAGTGAAAAACTGTTTTTT. Its protein is CASGKTGLSEKLFF.

This clone showed up just once. V usage is TRBV7-9 and J usage is TRBJ1-4; D unclear. Trimming stripped 4 bases from V and 4 bases from J, with 10 bases between. In germline, CDR1 is SEHNR, CDR2 FQNEAQ (reference sequence). The CDR3 loop spans 14 amino acids. The CDR3 region has the DNA TGTGCCAGCAGCTCCACCACGGTTAATGAAAAACTGTTTTTT. It codes for CASSSTTVNEKLFF.

The chain uses TRBV5-1 and TRBJ1-1; D is possibly TRBD1 (5 bases). V lost 1 base to trimming and J lost 0 bases, with 7 bases between them. The CDR3 covers 14 residues. Germline V lookup: CDR1 SGHRS, CDR2 YFSETQ. The CDR3 protein is CASSLNRMNTEAFF. The CDR3 DNA is TGCGCCAGCAGCTTGAACAGGATGAACACTGAAGCTTTCTTT.

This chain joins TRBV9 and TRBJ2-2; TRBD2 matches 10 bases. This CDR3 spans 15 amino acids. V lost 4 bases and J lost 1; bases outside the gene matches: 1. Germline V gives CDR1 SGDLS, CDR2 YYNGEE. CDR3 residues: CASSPSGGNTGELFF. For the CDR3, the DNA is TGTGCCAGCAGCCCTAGCGGGGGGAACACCGGGGAGCTGTTTTTT.

The rearrangement uses TRBV24-1 and TRBJ1-2; TRBD1 might be the D (5 bases). Trimming left V 3 bases short and J 5 bases short, with 6 bases between. CDR1 is KGHDR and CDR2 is SFDVKD in the germline V gene. There are 12 residues in the CDR3. CDR3: CATSDAGYGYTF. The CDR3 coding sequence is TGTGCCACCAGTGATGCAGGGTATGGCTACACCTTC.

The genes are TRBV7-2 and TRBJ1-6, with 10 bases lining up with TRBD1. The germline CDR1 and CDR2 sequences are SGHTA and FQGNSA. The CDR3 has 13 residues. The ends lost 6 bases at V and 10 bases at J; junction bases unmatched: 3. The CDR3 DNA reads as TGTGCCAGCAGAGGACAGGGGGGGTCACCCCTCCACTTT. It specifies CASRGQGGSPLHF.